A selection of T cell receptor beta chains follows, all from one sample in a study of Tregs in tolerant kidney transplant recipients. Method: immunoSEQ multiplex PCR; TCRdb's copy keeps in-frame clones and lacks some. The sample contains about 240,000 clones, 65% to 85% of which appear only once. The sequenced sample consisted of CD4+ T cells from blood. The receptors were gathered from a human donor in good health. The CDR3 runs from the conserved cysteine through the conserved F or W. The D gene is left open where the match is weak. Clone size is not always given. Where it is, it says once, few, many or a class for expanded clones.

j_call clone_size v_call d_call cdr3_nt cdr3_aa
TRBJ2-5 . TRBV10-1 TRBD2 TGCGCCAGCAGTGAGGGACTAGCGGGAGGGCCGGAGACCCAGTACTTC CASSEGLAGGPETQYF
TRBJ2-7 . TRBV11-2 TRBD2 TGTGCCAGCAGCTTAGAACTAGCGTATCCCTACGAGCAGTACTTC CASSLELAYPYEQYF
TRBJ2-5 . TRBV4-1 . TGCGCCAGCAGCCAACCAGGAAGGGGGGAAAAGACCCAGTACTTC CASSQPGRGEKTQYF
TRBJ1-2 . TRBV27 . TGTGCCACCCTGGGGGCCGGCTCTTTCTATGGCTACACCTTC CATLGAGSFYGYTF
TRBJ2-7 . TRBV18 . TGTGCCAGCTCACCCTCCCGGACAGAAACCTACGAGCAGTACTTC CASSPSRTETYEQYF
TRBJ2-1 . TRBV2 TRBD2 TGTGCCAGCAGCGGACTAGCGGGGGCATACAATGAGCAGTTCTTC CASSGLAGAYNEQFF
TRBJ2-7 . TRBV7-7 TRBD1 TGTGCTAGCAGCCTACGCAGGGGACAGGGCCACGAGCAGTACTTC CASSLRRGQGHEQYF
TRBJ1-4 . TRBV7-9 . TGTGCCAGCAGCTTAGCTAAGGCGACTAATGAAAAACTGTTTTTT CASSLAKATNEKLFF
TRBJ1-6 . TRBV19 . TGTGCCAGTAGTGGAAATTCACCCCTCCACTTT CASSGNSPLHF
TRBJ2-7 . TRBV6-6 . TGTGCCAGCAGTCAGAGCCGGGGGAACGAGCAGTACTTC CASSQSRGNEQYF
TRBJ2-5 . TRBV5-4 TRBD2 TGTGCCAGCAGCTCTGCAGCGGGGGGGGAGACCCAGTACTTC CASSSAAGGETQYF
TRBJ2-7 once TRBV5-4 . TGTGCCAGCAGCCCGGGGTTTAGGGGGTTCTACGAGCAGTACTTC CASSPGFRGFYEQYF
TRBJ1-2 . TRBV2 . TGTGCCAGCAGTGAGGAGGTCCTCGTTTTTACCTTC CASSEEVLVFTF
TRBJ1-1 . TRBV19 TRBD1 TGTGCCAGTAGTCCCCGGGACAGGAGCCTGAACACTGAAGCTTTCTTT CASSPRDRSLNTEAFF
TRBJ1-2 . TRBV5-6 TRBD1 TGTGCCAGCAGACTGACAGGGAACTATGGCTACACCTTC CASRLTGNYGYTF
TRBJ1-2 once TRBV9 . TGTGCCAGCAGCGTAGGCGGGGTCGAACTATATGGCTACACCTTC CASSVGGVELYGYTF
TRBJ2-5 . TRBV10-3 . TGTGCCATCAGTGAGGCGGGACGGCAAGAGACCCAGTACTTC CAISEAGRQETQYF
TRBJ1-2 . TRBV7-9 . TGTGCCAGCTCCCCCTCGGGGAGGGTCCAGCTTGGCTACACCTTC CASSPSGRVQLGYTF
TRBJ2-7 . TRBV27 . TGTGCCAGCAGTTCCCGGCGGATCTCCTACGAGCAGTACTTC CASSSRRISYEQYF
TRBJ2-7 . TRBV9 TRBD2 TGTGCCAGCAGCGTAGGGACTAGCGGGAGGAACTCCTACGAGCAGTACTTC CASSVGTSGRNSYEQYF
TRBJ1-2 few TRBV5-1 . TGCGCCAGCAGCTTGGGGCAATCCTGGGGCTACACCTTC CASSLGQSWGYTF
TRBJ1-6 . TRBV10-3 . TGTGCCATCAGAAACAGGGACAATTCACCCCTCCACTTT CAIRNRDNSPLHF
TRBJ2-3 . TRBV6-8 TRBD1 TGTGCCAGCAGTCCTTCAGACAGGGCTTTCTTTGATACGCAGTATTTT CASSPSDRAFFDTQYF
TRBJ1-5 . TRBV11-2 . TGTGCCAGCAGCTTAGCAGGTTCGAATCAGCCCCAGCATTTT CASSLAGSNQPQHF
TRBJ1-5 . TRBV7-9 . TGTGCCAGCAGCTGGGGCTCCAATCAGCCCCAGCATTTT CASSWGSNQPQHF
TRBJ1-2 . TRBV2 . TGTGCCAGCAGTGAAGCGCGCAGGGTCTCTGGAGGCTACACCTTC CASSEARRVSGGYTF
TRBJ2-4 . TRBV21-1 . TGTGCCAGCAGCAAAGCGGGGGGAGCCAAAAACATTCAGTACTTC CASSKAGGAKNIQYF
TRBJ2-3 . TRBV5-5 TRBD1 TGTGCCAGCAGCTGGGCGGGACAGGGGAGCACAGATACGCAGTATTTT CASSWAGQGSTDTQYF
TRBJ1-6 . TRBV4-1 . TGCGCCAGCAGCCAAGCCTCGGGGGGGGGTGGTAATTCACCCCTCCACTTT CASSQASGGGGNSPLHF
TRBJ2-1 . TRBV7-9 . TGTGCCAGCAGCTTAACCAGGAGCTCCCACAATGAGCAGTTCTTC CASSLTRSSHNEQFF
TRBJ1-2 . TRBV4-1 . TGCGCCAGCAGCCAAGGGCCGACCGAAAGGACTTATGGCTACACCTTC CASSQGPTERTYGYTF
TRBJ2-1 few TRBV5-1 . TGCGCCAGCAGTCAGGTGGTATTGTCGAACAATGAGCAGTTCTTC CASSQVVLSNNEQFF
TRBJ2-7 . TRBV5-4 . TGTGCCAGCAGCCCGGGCCGTAACTCCTACGAGCAGTACTTC CASSPGRNSYEQYF
TRBJ2-5 . TRBV6-5 TRBD2 TGTGCCAGCGTTGGGACTAGCGGGGTTGAGACCCAGTACTTC CASVGTSGVETQYF
TRBJ1-5 . TRBV6-1 TRBD1 TGTGCCAGCAGGATAGACAGGGGGGGCAATCAGCCCCAGCATTTT CASRIDRGGNQPQHF
TRBJ1-1 . TRBV5-1 TRBD1 TGCGCCAGCAGCCAACGACAGGGTAGTGAAGCTTTCTTT CASSQRQGSEAFF
TRBJ2-5 . TRBV7-2 TRBD2 TGTGCCAGCAGCTTAGGGACTAGCGGGGAACGGGAGACCCAGTACTTC CASSLGTSGERETQYF
TRBJ1-1 once TRBV18 . TGTGCCAGCTCACCCGACATGAGCATGAACACTGAAGCTTTCTTT CASSPDMSMNTEAFF
TRBJ2-3 . TRBV11-2 . TGTGCCAGCAGCTTCCGGGCTAGCACAGATACGCAGTATTTT CASSFRASTDTQYF
TRBJ2-3 . TRBV5-1 TRBD2 TGCGCCAGCAGCCTCCATAGCGGGATCTCAGATACGCAGTATTTT CASSLHSGISDTQYF
TRBJ2-5 few TRBV5-5 . TGTGCCAGCAGCTTGGGACTTCAAGAGACCCAGTACTTC CASSLGLQETQYF
TRBJ2-2 . TRBV5-1 . TGCGCCAGCAGCGGTACAGGGCCGTGGCTGTTTTTT CASSGTGPWLFF
TRBJ2-3 . TRBV19 TRBD2 TGTGCCACCGGACTAGCGGATGCGTCAGATACGCAGTATTTT CATGLADASDTQYF
TRBJ2-7 . TRBV11-2 TRBD2 TGTGCCAGCAGCTTAGCTAGCGGGAGGAACGAGCAGTACTTC CASSLASGRNEQYF
TRBJ2-7 . TRBV5-5 . TGTGCCAGCAGCGCCGGGGCCTACGAGCAGTACTTC CASSAGAYEQYF
TRBJ2-1 . TRBV5-4 . TGTGCCAGCAGAATCCAGGGATGGGGCGACAATGAGCAGTTCTTC CASRIQGWGDNEQFF
TRBJ2-7 . TRBV6-1 . TGTGCCAGCTCGGAAACCCCTCCCTACGAGCAGTACTTC CASSETPPYEQYF